The 28 T cell receptor beta chains reported below all come from one sample, sequenced in a study of shared clonotypes between healthy human individuals. Libraries were prepared by immunoSEQ multiplex PCR; TCRdb keeps only in-frame clonotypes and omits some of them. The sample consists of some 2.1 million clones, about 95% of them appearing once. CD45RO-negative, CCR7-selected cells formed the naive CD8 fraction, which excluded terminally differentiated effector memory CD45RA+ cells. Sequenced: naive CD8+ T cells sorted from blood. The receptors stem from a man between 18 and 29 years old in good health.

The chain is built from TRBV7-9 and TRBJ2-1; 7 bases agree with TRBD2. In germline, CDR1 is SEHNR, CDR2 FQNEAQ (reference sequence). V dropped 5 bases and J dropped 2; count of bases not matched to a gene: 6. The CDR3 loop spans 15 amino acids. The CDR3 here is CASSPPSGAYNEQFF. The CDR3 DNA reads TGTGCCAGCAGCCCACCTAGCGGCGCCTACAATGAGCAGTTCTTC.

The chain is built from TRBV6-1 and TRBJ1-4; D possibly corresponds to TRBD1 (5 bases). V lost 0 bases, J lost 8 bases, and 13 bases lay in between. In germline, CDR1 is MNHNS, CDR2 SASEGT. The CDR3 has 15 residues. The CDR3 sequence: CASSEAGGTAEKLFF. In DNA form, the CDR3 reads TGTGCCAGCAGTGAAGCGGGGGGAACCGCCGAAAAACTGTTTTTT.

A remark on this clone: The sample holds other DNA sequences that translate to the same CDR3. The V gene is TRBV4-1, the J gene TRBJ2-7, with 7 nucleotides matching TRBD1. Trimming took 3 bases from V and 0 from J; bases not matched to a gene: 5. The V gene's germline CDR1 is MGHRA and CDR2 YSYEKL. The CDR3 is 15 residues long. This chain's CDR3 is CASSQRQGSSYEQYF. CDR3 DNA sequence: TGCGCCAGCAGCCAGCGACAGGGAAGCTCCTACGAGCAGTACTTC.

The chain couples TRBV7-2 to TRBJ2-3; possibly TRBD1 for D (5 bases). The germline V and J ends were trimmed by 1 base and 2 bases, with 10 bases remaining between them. The CDR3 totals 15 residues. The germline CDR1 and CDR2 sequences are SGHTA and FQGNSA. CDR3 residues: CASSLDAGLTDTQYF. The CDR3, as DNA: TGTGCCAGCAGCTTAGACGCAGGGCTCACAGATACGCAGTATTTT.

This chain uses TRBV19 with TRBJ1-2, with TRBD1 identical over 7 bases. With 5 bases clipped from V and 5 bases from J, the junction kept 11 bases outside the gene matches. The CDR3 is 15 residues long. The germline V gene encodes CDR1 LNHDA and CDR2 SQIVND (reference sequence). The CDR3 reads CASSEHSTGAYGYTF. The CDR3 DNA reads as TGTGCCAGTAGTGAACATTCCACAGGGGCTTATGGCTACACCTTC.

The chain combines TRBV7-9 with TRBJ1-2, with a tentative D call TRBD1 (5 bases). Germline assignment: CDR1 SEHNR and CDR2 FQNEAQ (reference sequence). The CDR3 has 13 amino acids. Between the trimmed V and J ends, which lost 8 bases and 0 bases, there was a span of 10 bases. CDR3 DNA sequence: TGTGCCAGCGCTCCGGGGGCTAACTATGGCTACACCTTC. This encodes CASAPGANYGYTF.

This rearrangement joins TRBV5-6 to TRBJ2-1; D ambiguous. The germline V and J ends were trimmed by 3 bases and 4 bases, with 8 bases remaining between them. The CDR3 totals 13 residues. Germline values: CDR1 SGHDT, CDR2 YYEEEE. Written as DNA, the CDR3 is TGTGCCAGCAGCTCCGACCTATACAATGAGCAGTTCTTC. Its protein product is CASSSDLYNEQFF.

The V call is TRBV4-1, the J call TRBJ2-5; D is perhaps TRBD2 (6 bases). The V gene lost 1 base and the J gene lost 5 bases, with 23 bases spanning the gap. CDR1 and CDR2 from the germline V gene are MGHRA and YSYEKL. This CDR3 region has 18 residues. The CDR3 loop reads CASSQARVGGMGRETQYF. The CDR3 nucleotides read TGCGCCAGCAGCCAAGCGCGGGTTGGCGGGATGGGGCGGGAGACCCAGTACTTC.

Comment on this clone: The same CDR3 also results from other DNA sequences found in this sample. This rearrangement joins TRBV6-5 to TRBJ2-1; a weak D match, TRBD2 (5 bases). The ends were cut back, 3 bases at V and 0 bases at J, with 9 bases in the middle. Germline lookup yields CDR1 MNHEY and CDR2 SVGAGI. The CDR3 consists of 15 residues. CDR3 sequence (DNA): TGTGCCAGCAGTTATAGTGGGAGCTCCTACAATGAGCAGTTCTTC. This translates into CASSYSGSSYNEQFF.

The DNA of the CDR3 is TGTGCCAGCAGTTACTCGGGGTCTTCCCAGTACTTC. Translated, it gives CASSYSGSSQYF. The chain has TRBV6-5 and TRBJ2-5; D ambiguous. Deletions cut 0 bases from V and 9 bases from J, with 8 bases between. The CDR3 is made up of 12 amino acids. Germline loops: CDR1 MNHEY, CDR2 SVGAGI.

The chain links TRBV7-2 to TRBJ2-1; 8 bases map to TRBD2. J gave up 8 bases and V 3 bases, and 18 bases lay outside the gene matches. The length of the CDR3 is 18 residues. Germline CDR1 reads SGHTA; CDR2 reads FQGNSA. This chain's CDR3 is CASSFPSMAGGLSHEQFF. The DNA for the CDR3 is TGTGCCAGCAGCTTCCCCTCGATGGCGGGAGGCCTTAGCCATGAGCAGTTCTTC.

This chain connects TRBV6-6 to TRBJ2-7, with 8 bases fitting TRBD1. Germline V lookup: CDR1 MNHNY, CDR2 SVGAGI (reference sequence). Trimming at V came to 2 bases and at J to 0 bases, leaving 6 bases not matched to a gene. This CDR3 comprises 16 residues. CDR3 in DNA: TGTGCCAGCAGTTACCCCCAGGGACAGGTCTCCTACGAGCAGTACTTC. Translation gives CASSYPQGQVSYEQYF.

V and J are TRBV6-5 and TRBJ2-7, with a weak D call TRBD2 (6 bases). Trimming removed 5 bases from V and 0 bases from J, with 14 bases in between. The CDR3 has 15 amino acids. CDR1 MNHEY and CDR2 SVGAGI come from the germline V gene. CDR3 in amino acids: CASSPSGTYSYEQYF. For the CDR3, the DNA is TGTGCCAGCAGTCCCTCCGGGACTTACTCCTACGAGCAGTACTTC.

The V gene is TRBV19, the J gene TRBJ1-1; D not certain. Germline assignment: CDR1 LNHDA and CDR2 SQIVND (reference sequence). The CDR3 consists of 12 residues. V gave up 5 bases and J gave up 1 base, with 5 bases separating them. The CDR3 loop reads CASSYPNTEAFF. Written as DNA, the CDR3 is TGTGCCAGTAGTTATCCGAACACTGAAGCTTTCTTT.

The V gene is TRBV27, the J gene TRBJ2-7; 7 bases are a match to TRBD1. In germline, CDR1 is MNHEY, CDR2 SMNVEV (reference sequence). There are 10 residues in the CDR3. J lost 13 bases, V lost 6 bases, and 6 bases had no gene match. CDR3 in DNA: TGTGCCAGCAGAGGGGACAGCGTTTACTTC. Translating gives CASRGDSVYF.

The chain has TRBV19 and TRBJ2-1; 10 nucleotides line up with TRBD2. V dropped 5 bases and J dropped 1; count of bases not matched to a gene: 8. The germline CDR1 and CDR2 sequences are LNHDA and SQIVND (reference sequence). The CDR3 contains 17 residues. The CDR3 is CASSQAGGPVSYNEQFF. Written as DNA, the CDR3 is TGTGCCAGTAGTCAAGCGGGAGGGCCTGTGTCCTACAATGAGCAGTTCTTC.

The chain recombines TRBV28 with TRBJ1-6, with 9 bases identical to TRBD1. Germline CDR1 and CDR2: MDHEN and SYDVKM. The V gene end was trimmed by 8 bases and the J gene end by 7 bases; junction bases not matched to a gene: 3. The CDR3 covers 13 residues. This CDR3 reads CASGGQGNSPLHF. The CDR3 DNA reads as TGTGCCAGCGGAGGACAGGGGAATTCACCCCTCCACTTT.

The genes are TRBV13 and TRBJ2-3; TRBD2 aligns across 13 bases. The CDR3 consists of 14 residues. Germline CDR1 reads PRHDT; CDR2 reads FYEKMQ (reference sequence). V shed 5 bases and J 6 bases; nucleotides not matched to a gene: 2. The CDR3 region is CASSPGLAGDTQYF. CDR3 nucleotides: TGTGCCAGCAGCCCGGGACTAGCGGGGGATACGCAGTATTTT.

J is TRBJ2-5 and V is TRBV6-1; weak D call: TRBD1 (5 bases). Germline assignment: CDR1 MNHNS and CDR2 SASEGT. V lost 8 bases, J lost 4 bases, and 14 bases lay in between. The CDR3 loop spans 13 amino acids. CDR3 DNA: TGTGCCAGCTTGTCGAAGGGGCCAGAGACCCAGTACTTC. Its translation: CASLSKGPETQYF.

The gene calls are TRBV27 and TRBJ2-2; D is perhaps TRBD1 or TRBD2 (5 bases each). The germline V and J ends were trimmed by 5 bases and 6 bases, with 13 bases remaining between them. The CDR3 loop spans 14 amino acids. Germline lookup yields CDR1 MNHEY and CDR2 SMNVEV (reference sequence). CDR3 in DNA: TGTGCCAGCAGTCCGGGGCACTCTGCCGGGGAGCTGTTTTTT. Amino acids: CASSPGHSAGELFF.

This rearrangement joins TRBV6-1 to TRBJ2-3; D unclear. V shed 7 bases and J shed 2 bases, with 10 bases lying between them. The CDR3 extends over 13 amino acids. The germline V gene encodes CDR1 MNHNS and CDR2 SASEGT. CDR3 DNA sequence: TGTGCCAGCAAGGAGCTATACACAGATACGCAGTATTTT. Encoded protein: CASKELYTDTQYF.

The rearrangement uses TRBV7-9 and TRBJ2-7; D is possibly TRBD1 (5 bases). The CDR3 length is 12 residues. Per germline, CDR1 SEHNR and CDR2 FQNEAQ (reference sequence). The V end lost 6 bases, the J end lost 9 bases, and 15 bases lay between the germline ends. CDR3 sequence reads: CASSGAAPGQYF. CDR3 nucleotide sequence: TGTGCCAGCAGTGGGGCAGCCCCGGGGCAGTACTTC.

The rearrangement uses TRBV7-2 and TRBJ2-3; 14 bases map to TRBD2. In germline, CDR1 is SGHTA, CDR2 FQGNSA. The CDR3 loop spans 19 amino acids. Trimming at V came to 3 bases and at J to 2 bases, leaving 10 bases not matched to a gene. For the CDR3, the DNA is TGTGCCAGCAGCTTCGGGACTAGCGGGGGACTTAAGCTCACAGATACGCAGTATTTT. As protein: CASSFGTSGGLKLTDTQYF.

CDR3 protein: CASSPPIQETQYF. CDR3 nucleotide sequence: TGTGCCAGCAGCCCCCCGATCCAAGAGACCCAGTACTTC. The genes are TRBV11-2 and TRBJ2-5; unclear D gene. CDR1 and CDR2 (germline): SGHAT, FQNNGV. The CDR3 extends over 13 amino acids. V lost 5 bases and J 1 base, leaving 8 bases between the germline ends.

J is TRBJ2-7 and V is TRBV6-6, with D tentatively TRBD2 (6 bases). The CDR3 length is 15 residues. The V end lost 6 bases, the J end lost 3 bases, and 18 bases lay between the germline ends. CDR1 is MNHNY, CDR2 SVGAGI, per germline (reference sequence). The CDR3 sequence is CASSNGGLPSYEQYF. Here the CDR3 DNA reads TGTGCCAGCAGCAACGGGGGACTCCCGAGCTACGAGCAGTACTTC.

This chain uses TRBV18 with TRBJ2-1, with TRBD2 identical over 9 bases. Trimming removed 3 bases from V and 4 bases from J; junction bases left unmatched: 7. Germline-derived CDR1 and CDR2 are KGHSH and LQKENI. The CDR3 is 16 residues long. The CDR3 DNA sequence: TGTGCCAGCTCACCGAGGACTAGCGATGGGTACAATGAGCAGTTCTTC. Protein product: CASSPRTSDGYNEQFF.

The rearrangement links TRBV9 to TRBJ2-7; 9 bases fit TRBD1. CDR3 length: 14 amino acids. J gave up 5 bases and V 4 bases, and 7 bases lay outside the gene matches. Germline values: CDR1 SGDLS, CDR2 YYNGEE. For the CDR3, the DNA is TGTGCCAGCAGCACGGGGACAGGGTCCAACGAGCAGTACTTC. Its translation: CASSTGTGSNEQYF. Supplemented by reference TRBV9 and TRBJ2-7, the full variable domain reads DSGVTQTPKHLITATGQRVTLRCSPRSGDLSVYWYQQSLDQGLQFLIQYYNGEERAKGNILERFSAQQFPDLHSELNLSSLELGDSALYFCASSTGTGSNEQYFGPGTRLTVT.

With regard to this clone: Other DNA variants within this sample encode the same CDR3. This chain joins TRBV11-2 and TRBJ2-3; D is uncertain. In germline, CDR1 is SGHAT, CDR2 FQNNGV. V dropped 3 bases and J dropped 3 bases, with 7 bases sitting between them. This CDR3 is built from 13 residues. The CDR3 loop is CASSFRRTDTQYF. The DNA of the CDR3 is TGTGCCAGCAGCTTCCGTAGAACAGATACGCAGTATTTT.